This entry describes one T cell receptor beta chain. What it binds is unknown. The read ends 3 residues early relative to the CDR3; the germline J gene fills the gap. These data originate in a study of Tregs in tolerant kidney transplant recipients. Whole-study context: Related graft donors supplied nonmyeloablative bone marrow transplants, and mixed chimerism was transient.

TCRdb keeps only in-frame clones here, not all; method: immunoSEQ multiplex PCR. Listed are approximately 31,000 clones; about 7.6% falls within the top ten. Unstimulated Tregs (CD4+CD25+CD127-) and CD4+CD25- non-Tregs were sorted from PBMCs. CDR1 LNHDA and CDR2 SQIVND come from the germline V gene (reference sequence). V gave up 8 bases and J gave up 4 bases; unmatched junction bases: 2. This CDR3 is 12 amino acids long. Study observations and caveats: Tolerant patients' donor-specific Tregs expanded beyond overall Tregs, suggesting antigen-driven growth. This study did not directly address biological reproducibility.

The source is a human donor who received a combined kidney and bone marrow transplant. Sequences were derived from CD8+ T cells from blood, sampled before the transplant. V gene TRBV19 combines with J gene TRBJ1-2, with TRBD1 identical over 9 bases. CDR3 DNA (partial): TGTGCCAGTTTGGGACAGGGCTATGGC. Its protein is CASLGQGYG. The CDR3, in full, reads CASLGQGYGYTF.